This T cell receptor (beta chain) was sequenced for a study of blood T cell repertoires in COVID-19. As for the study in general: T cells, B-cell-depleted T cells, or PBMCs provided the cDNA or gDNA that served as material.

Per the germline V gene, CDR1 is MDHEN and CDR2 is SYDVKM. V shed 6 bases and J 5 bases; nucleotides not matched to a gene: 9. The CDR3 has 15 amino acids. The table lists this clone with a count of one. Generated by immunoSEQ multiplex PCR, the TCRdb table keeps only in-frame clones and is missing some. Of 200,000 to 300,000 clones listed, just under 85% are singletons. Sequenced input: peripheral blood. The V and J genes are TRBV28 and TRBJ1-1; 10 nucleotides agree with TRBD1. This sequence was found in a woman aged 80 or over with acute or convalescent COVID-19. The CDR3 region has the DNA TGTGCCAGCAGGCTAGACAGGGGGCTTGGAACTGAAGCTTTCTTT. Encoded protein: CASRLDRGLGTEAFF.